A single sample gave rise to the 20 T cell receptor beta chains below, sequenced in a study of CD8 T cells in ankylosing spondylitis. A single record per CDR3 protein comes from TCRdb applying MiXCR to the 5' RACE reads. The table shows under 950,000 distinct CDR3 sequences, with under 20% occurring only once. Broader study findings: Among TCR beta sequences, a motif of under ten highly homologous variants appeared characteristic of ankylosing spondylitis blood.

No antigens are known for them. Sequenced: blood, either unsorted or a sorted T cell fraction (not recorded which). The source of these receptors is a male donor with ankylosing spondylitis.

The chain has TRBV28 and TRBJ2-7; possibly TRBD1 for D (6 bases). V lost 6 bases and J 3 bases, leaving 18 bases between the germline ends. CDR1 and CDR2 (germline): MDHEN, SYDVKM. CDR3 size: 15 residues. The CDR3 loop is CASSSPGTTFYEQYF. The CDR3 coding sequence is TGTGCCAGCAGCTCCCCCGGGACAACCTTCTACGAGCAGTACTTC.

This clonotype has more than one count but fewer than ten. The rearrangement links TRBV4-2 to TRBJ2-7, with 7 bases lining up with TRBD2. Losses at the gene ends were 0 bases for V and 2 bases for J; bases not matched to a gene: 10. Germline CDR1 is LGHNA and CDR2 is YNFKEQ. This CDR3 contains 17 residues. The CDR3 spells CASSQDGGVDTTYEQYF. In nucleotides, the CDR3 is TGTGCCAGCAGCCAAGATGGGGGGGTGGATACAACCTACGAGCAGTACTTC.

CDR3 residues: CASSVGDRVKQPQHF. Here the CDR3 DNA reads TGTGCCAGTAGTGTGGGAGACAGGGTAAAACAGCCCCAGCATTTT. The chain couples TRBV19 to TRBJ1-5; 7 bases fit TRBD1. Unmatched junction bases numbered 11, after V lost 5 bases and J lost 7 bases. This CDR3 spans 15 amino acids. Germline V CDR1 and CDR2: LNHDA, SQIVND (reference sequence).

The CDR3 spells CASSQLSSTDTQYF. The DNA of the CDR3 is TGTGCCAGCAGCCAACTCTCTAGCACAGATACGCAGTATTTT. V and J are TRBV4-2 and TRBJ2-3; no definite D call. The CDR3 is made up of 14 amino acids. V was pared by 2 bases and J by 0 bases, with 6 bases between. Germline V gene sequence: CDR1 LGHNA, CDR2 YNFKEQ.

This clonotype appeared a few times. The chain's CDR3 is CASSVRTGWGGYTF. The CDR3 DNA reads as TGCGCCAGCAGCGTAAGGACAGGCTGGGGCGGCTACACCTTC. The rearrangement joins TRBV5-1 to TRBJ1-2; 7 bases line up with TRBD1. CDR1 and CDR2 (germline): SGHRS, YFSETQ. Germline trimming cut 4 bases from V and 8 bases from J; bases unmatched to any gene: 11. CDR3 length equals 14 residues.

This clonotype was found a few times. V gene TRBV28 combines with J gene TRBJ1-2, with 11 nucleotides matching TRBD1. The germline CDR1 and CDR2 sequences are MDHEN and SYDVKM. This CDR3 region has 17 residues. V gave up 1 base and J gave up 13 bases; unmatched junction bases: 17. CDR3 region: CASSLYTPRTGGGWCTF. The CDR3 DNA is TGTGCCAGCAGTTTATATACGCCCCGGACAGGGGGCGGTTGGTGCACCTTC.

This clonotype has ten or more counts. The DNA of the CDR3 is TGTGCCAGCAGATTCAGGAGCCGCTCCTACAATGAGCAGTTCTTC. The encoded protein is CASRFRSRSYNEQFF. The J gene is TRBJ2-1, the V gene TRBV5-6, with no clear D. CDR1 and CDR2 from the germline V gene are SGHDT and YYEEEE. The V end was cut by 5 bases, the J end by 0 bases, with 12 bases between. The CDR3 runs 15 residues.

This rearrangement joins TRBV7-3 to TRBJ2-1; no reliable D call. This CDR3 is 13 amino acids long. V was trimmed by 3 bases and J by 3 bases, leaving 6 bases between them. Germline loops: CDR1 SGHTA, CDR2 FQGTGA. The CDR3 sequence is CASSFGRYNEQFF. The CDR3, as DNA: TGTGCCAGCAGCTTCGGCCGCTACAATGAGCAGTTCTTC.

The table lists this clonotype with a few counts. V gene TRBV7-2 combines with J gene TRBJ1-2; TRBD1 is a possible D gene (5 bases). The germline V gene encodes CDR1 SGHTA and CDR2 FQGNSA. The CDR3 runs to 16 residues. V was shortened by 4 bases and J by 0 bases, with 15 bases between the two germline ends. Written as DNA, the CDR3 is TGTGCCAGCAGCTCCCCGAGGGACCGCCCTAACTATGGCTACACCTTC. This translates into CASSSPRDRPNYGYTF.

The CDR3 loop reads CASSVQGLALRGEQYF. The CDR3 DNA is TGTGCCAGCAGCGTACAGGGACTAGCTTTACGGGGCGAGCAGTACTTC. The chain joins TRBV9 to TRBJ2-7; 9 positions agree with TRBD2. This CDR3 is 16 amino acids long. Per the germline V gene, CDR1 is SGDLS and CDR2 is YYNGEE. J lost 6 bases, V lost 1 base, and 11 bases had no gene match.

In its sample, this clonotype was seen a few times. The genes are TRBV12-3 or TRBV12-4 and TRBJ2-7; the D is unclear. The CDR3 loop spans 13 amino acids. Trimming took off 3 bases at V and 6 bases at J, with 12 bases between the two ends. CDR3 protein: CASSLGPGLEQYF. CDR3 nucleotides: TGTGCCAGCAGTTTGGGTCCGGGCCTCGAGCAGTACTTC.

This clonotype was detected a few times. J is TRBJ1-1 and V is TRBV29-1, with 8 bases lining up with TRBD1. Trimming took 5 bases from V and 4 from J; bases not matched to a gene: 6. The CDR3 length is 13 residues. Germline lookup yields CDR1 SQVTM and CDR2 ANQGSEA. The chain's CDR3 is CSVRTGSATEAFF. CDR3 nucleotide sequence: TGCAGCGTTAGGACAGGGTCGGCCACTGAAGCTTTCTTT.

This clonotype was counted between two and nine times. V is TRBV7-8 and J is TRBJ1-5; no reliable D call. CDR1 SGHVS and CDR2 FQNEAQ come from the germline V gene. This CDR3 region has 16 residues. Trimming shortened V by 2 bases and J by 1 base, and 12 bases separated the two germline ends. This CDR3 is CASSLPRGRSNQPQHF. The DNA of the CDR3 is TGTGCCAGCAGCTTACCTCGAGGTCGGAGCAATCAGCCCCAGCATTTT.

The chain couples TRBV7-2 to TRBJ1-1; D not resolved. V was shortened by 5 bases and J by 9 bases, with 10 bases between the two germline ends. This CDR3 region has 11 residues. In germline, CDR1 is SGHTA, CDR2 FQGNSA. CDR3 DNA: TGTGCCAGCAGCCCTCACTCGAAAGCTTTCTTT. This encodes CASSPHSKAFF.

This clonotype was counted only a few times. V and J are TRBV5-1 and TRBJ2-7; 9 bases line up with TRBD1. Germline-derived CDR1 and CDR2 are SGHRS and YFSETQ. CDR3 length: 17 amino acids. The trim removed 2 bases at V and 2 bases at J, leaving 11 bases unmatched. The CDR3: CASSLYQQGTGPYEQYF. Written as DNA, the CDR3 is TGCGCCAGCAGCTTATACCAACAGGGGACAGGGCCCTACGAGCAGTACTTC.

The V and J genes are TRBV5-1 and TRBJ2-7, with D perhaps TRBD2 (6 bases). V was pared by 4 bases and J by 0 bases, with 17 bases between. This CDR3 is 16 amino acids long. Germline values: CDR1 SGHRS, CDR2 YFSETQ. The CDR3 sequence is CASSTYPGVPSYEQYF. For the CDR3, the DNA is TGCGCCAGCAGCACCTACCCGGGGGTCCCCTCCTACGAGCAGTACTTC.

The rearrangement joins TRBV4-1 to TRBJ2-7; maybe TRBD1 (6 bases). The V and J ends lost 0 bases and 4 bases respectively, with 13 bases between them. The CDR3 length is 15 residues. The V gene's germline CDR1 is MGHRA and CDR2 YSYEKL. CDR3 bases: TGCGCCAGCAGCCAAGACCCGCAGGGGTCTTACGAGCAGTACTTC. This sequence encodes CASSQDPQGSYEQYF.

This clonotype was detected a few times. In DNA form, the CDR3 reads TGCGCCAGCAGCCTTCAGGACCCAGATCCAGATACGCAGTATTTT. Amino acids: CASSLQDPDPDTQYF. The V call is TRBV5-1, the J call TRBJ2-3; D gene unclear. Between the trimmed V and J ends, which lost 4 bases and 4 bases, there was a span of 16 bases. This CDR3 contains 15 residues. CDR1 SGHRS and CDR2 YFSETQ come from the germline V gene. The full variable domain, its missing parts supplied by reference TRBV5-1 and TRBJ2-3, is KAGVTQTPRYLIKTRGQQVTLSCSPISGHRSVSWYQQTPGQGLQFLFEYFSETQRNKGNFPGRFSGRQFSNSRSEMNVSTLELGDSALYLCASSLQDPDPDTQYFGPGTRLTVL.

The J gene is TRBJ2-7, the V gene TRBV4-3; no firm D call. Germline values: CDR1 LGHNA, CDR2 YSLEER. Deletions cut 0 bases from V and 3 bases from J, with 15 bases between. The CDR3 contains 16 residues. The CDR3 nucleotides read TGCGCCAGCAGCCAAGAATACGGACCCTCGGGCTACGAGCAGTACTTC. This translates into CASSQEYGPSGYEQYF.

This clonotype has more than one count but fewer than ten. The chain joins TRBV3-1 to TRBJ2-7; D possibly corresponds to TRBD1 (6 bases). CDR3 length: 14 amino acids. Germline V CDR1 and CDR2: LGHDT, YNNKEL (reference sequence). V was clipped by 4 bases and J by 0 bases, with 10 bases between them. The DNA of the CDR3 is TGTGCCAGCAGCCGACAGGCGAGCTCCTACGAGCAGTACTTC. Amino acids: CASSRQASSYEQYF.